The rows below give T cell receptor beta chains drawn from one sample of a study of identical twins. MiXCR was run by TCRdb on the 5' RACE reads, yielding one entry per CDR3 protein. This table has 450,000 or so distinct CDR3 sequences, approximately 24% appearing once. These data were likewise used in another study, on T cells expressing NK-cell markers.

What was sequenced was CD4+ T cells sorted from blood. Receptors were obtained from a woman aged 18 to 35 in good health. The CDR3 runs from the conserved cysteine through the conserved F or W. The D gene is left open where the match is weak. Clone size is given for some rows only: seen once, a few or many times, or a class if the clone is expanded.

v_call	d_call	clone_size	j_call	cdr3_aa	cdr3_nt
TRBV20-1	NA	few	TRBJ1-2	CSARDQGTYGYTF	TGCAGTGCTAGAGATCAGGGGACCTATGGCTACACCTTC
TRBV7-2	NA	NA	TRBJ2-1	CASSLVLGNYNEQFF	TGTGCCAGCAGCTTAGTACTAGGAAACTACAATGAGCAGTTCTTC
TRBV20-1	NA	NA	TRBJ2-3	CSAREVSTDTQYF	TGCAGTGCTAGAGAGGTCTCGACAGATACGCAGTATTTT
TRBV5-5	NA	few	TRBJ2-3	CASLLGGTDTQYF	TGTGCCAGCCTTTTGGGCGGCACAGATACGCAGTATTTT
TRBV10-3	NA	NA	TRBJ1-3	CAISEGGSGNTIYF	TGTGCCATCAGTGAGGGGGGCTCTGGAAACACCATATATTTT
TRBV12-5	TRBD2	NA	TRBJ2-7	CASGTRNSGRTYEQYF	TGTGCTAGTGGGACAAGGAATAGCGGGAGGACCTACGAGCAGTACTTC
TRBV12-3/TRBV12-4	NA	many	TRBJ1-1	CASSWNTEAFF	TGTGCCAGCAGTTGGAACACTGAAGCTTTCTTT
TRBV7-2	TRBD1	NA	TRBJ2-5	CASSSGTGTIKGAQYF	TGTGCCAGCAGCTCCGGGACAGGCACGATCAAAGGGGCCCAGTACTTC
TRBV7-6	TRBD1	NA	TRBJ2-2	CASSWDRGGTGELFF	TGTGCCAGCAGCTGGGACAGGGGAGGGACCGGGGAGCTGTTTTTT
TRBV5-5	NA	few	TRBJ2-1	CASSRRGQQYNEQFF	TGTGCCAGCTCCCGCAGAGGGCAGCAATACAATGAGCAGTTCTTC
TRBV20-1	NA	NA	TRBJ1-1	CSGGGSMNSEAFF	TGCAGTGGCGGGGGGTCTATGAACTCTGAAGCTTTCTTT
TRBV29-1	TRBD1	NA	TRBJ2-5	CSVTGQGMETQYF	TGCAGCGTGACGGGACAGGGGATGGAGACCCAGTACTTC
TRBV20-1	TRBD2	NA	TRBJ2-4	CSARGLAGEVAKNIQYF	TGCAGTGCTAGGGGACTAGCGGGAGAAGTGGCCAAAAACATTCAGTACTTC
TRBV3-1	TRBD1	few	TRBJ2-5	CASSQWSGGEETQYF	TGTGCCAGCAGCCAATGGTCAGGGGGCGAAGAGACCCAGTACTTC
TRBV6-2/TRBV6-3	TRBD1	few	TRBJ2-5	CASRLQGMGETQYF	TGTGCCAGCAGGCTACAGGGGATGGGAGAGACCCAGTACTTC
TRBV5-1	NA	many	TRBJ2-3	CASSFSDTDTQYF	TGCGCCAGCAGCTTCAGCGACACAGATACGCAGTATTTT
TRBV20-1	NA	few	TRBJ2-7	CSARGPVSSYEQYF	TGCAGTGCTAGAGGTCCCGTATCCTCCTACGAGCAGTACTTC
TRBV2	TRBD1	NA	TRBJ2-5	CASRGQGLGF	TGTGCCAGCAGGGGACAGGGGTTAGGCTTC
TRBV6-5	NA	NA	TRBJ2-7	CASSSPGRSSSYEQYF	TGTGCCAGCAGTTCCCCGGGGCGGAGTAGCTCCTACGAGCAGTACTTC
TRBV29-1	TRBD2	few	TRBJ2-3	CSAGLEADTQYF	TGCAGCGCGGGACTAGAGGCAGATACGCAGTATTTT
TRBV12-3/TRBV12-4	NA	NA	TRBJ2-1	CASSFSPRSSYNEQFF	TGTGCCAGCAGTTTTTCCCCGAGGAGCTCCTACAATGAGCAGTTCTTC
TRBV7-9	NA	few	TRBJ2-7	CASSLDGTRTYEQYF	TGTGCCAGCAGCTTAGATGGCACTAGAACCTACGAGCAGTACTTC
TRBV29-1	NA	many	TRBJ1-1	CSVDRNRQINTEAFF	TGCAGCGTTGATCGAAATCGACAGATAAACACTGAAGCTTTCTTT
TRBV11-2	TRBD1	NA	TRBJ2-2	CASSLTGGNGELFF	TGTGCCAGCAGCTTGACAGGGGGCAACGGGGAGCTGTTTTTT
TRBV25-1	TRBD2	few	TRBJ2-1	CASRVSSGLSYNEQFF	TGTGCCAGCAGGGTGTCTAGCGGGTTATCCTACAATGAGCAGTTCTTC
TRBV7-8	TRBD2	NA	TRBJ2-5	CASSQGVGLAGFETQYF	TGTGCCAGCAGCCAGGGGGTCGGACTAGCGGGTTTTGAGACCCAGTACTTC
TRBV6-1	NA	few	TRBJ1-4	CASRIHGTSGSEKLFF	TGTGCCAGCAGGATACACGGAACCTCGGGAAGTGAAAAACTGTTTTTT
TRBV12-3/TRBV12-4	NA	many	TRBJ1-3	CASRRQLSGNTIYF	TGTGCCAGCAGGAGACAGCTATCTGGAAACACCATATATTTT
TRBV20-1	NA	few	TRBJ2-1	CSATSRPYNEQFF	TGCAGTGCTACCTCTCGGCCGTACAATGAGCAGTTCTTC
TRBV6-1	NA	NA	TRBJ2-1	CASNPPGLTHEQFF	TGTGCCAGCAACCCACCCGGGCTAACCCATGAGCAGTTCTTC
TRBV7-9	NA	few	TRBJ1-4	CASSILTNEKLFF	TGTGCCAGCAGCATATTAACTAATGAAAAACTGTTTTTT
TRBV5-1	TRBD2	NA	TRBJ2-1	CASSEASGGADEQFF	TGCGCCAGCAGCGAGGCTAGCGGGGGGGCGGATGAGCAGTTCTTC
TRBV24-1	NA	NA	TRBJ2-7	CATSDSQERVSYEQYF	TGTGCCACCTCGGACTCACAGGAGCGCGTTTCCTACGAGCAGTACTTC
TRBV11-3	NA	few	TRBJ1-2	CASSLRQEGDYGYTF	TGTGCCAGCAGCTTACGTCAGGAAGGGGACTATGGCTACACCTTC
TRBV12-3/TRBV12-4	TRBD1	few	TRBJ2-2	CASSSTGGRPGELFF	TGTGCCAGCAGTTCAACAGGGGGCAGGCCCGGGGAGCTGTTTTTT
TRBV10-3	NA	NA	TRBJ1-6	CAISADNSPLHF	TGTGCCATCAGTGCGGACAACTCACCCCTCCACTTT
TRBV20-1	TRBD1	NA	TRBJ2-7	CSAGQGIGEQYF	TGCAGTGCTGGACAGGGGATTGGCGAGCAGTACTTC
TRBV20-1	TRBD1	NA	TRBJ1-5	CSARQGAGSNQPQHF	TGCAGTGCTCGACAGGGGGCGGGGAGCAATCAGCCCCAGCATTTT
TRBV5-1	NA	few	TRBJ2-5	CASSSRPEETQYF	TGCGCCAGCAGCTCCAGACCCGAAGAGACCCAGTACTTC
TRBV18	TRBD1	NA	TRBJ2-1	CASSMAGGKSEQFF	TGTGCCAGCTCAATGGCAGGGGGCAAGAGTGAGCAGTTCTTC
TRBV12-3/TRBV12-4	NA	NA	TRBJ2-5	CASSSRGARVATQYF	TGTGCCAGCAGTTCGAGGGGGGCGAGGGTTGCGACCCAGTACTTC
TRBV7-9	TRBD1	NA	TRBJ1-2	CASSPQGAYGYTF	TGTGCCAGCAGCCCTCAGGGGGCTTATGGCTACACCTTC
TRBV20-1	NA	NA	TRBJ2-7	CSARDVPYEQYF	TGCAGTGCTCGGGACGTCCCCTACGAGCAGTACTTC